These 18 T cell receptor beta chains share one sample of origin, sequenced in a study of blood T cells in healthy people across ages. A sample-barcoded 5' primer and a J-beta primer mix were used in a second PCR of roughly 7 to 11 cycles. TCRdb ran MiXCR on the 5' RACE reads and lists one entry per CDR3 protein. Of roughly 2 million distinct CDR3 sequences listed, around half are singletons. Sequencing was performed on blood. These receptor sequences come from a middle-aged woman in good health.

V gene TRBV20-1 combines with J gene TRBJ2-5; 7 bases fit TRBD1. This CDR3 is 14 amino acids long. The J segment lost 11 bases and the V segment lost 3 bases, leaving 15 bases of the junction unmatched. The V gene's germline CDR1 is DFQATT and CDR2 SNEGSKA (reference sequence). CDR3 DNA: TGCAGTGCTAGTGGGGACAGCCGATACAATGAGCAGTACTTC. Its translation: CSASGDSRYNEQYF.

This chain connects TRBV12-3 or TRBV12-4 to TRBJ2-1, with 7 bases that match TRBD2. The CDR3 consists of 15 residues. V lost 3 bases, J lost 9 bases, and 11 bases stayed unmatched. CDR3 loop: CASSLPAGIWGEQFF. In DNA form, the CDR3 reads TGTGCCAGCAGTTTGCCAGCGGGGATTTGGGGTGAGCAGTTCTTC.

This chain's CDR3 is CASSVGNGGYHEQYF. CDR3 coding DNA: TGTGCCAGCAGCGTAGGTAACGGGGGATACCACGAGCAGTACTTC. The chain links TRBV9 to TRBJ2-4; D is perhaps TRBD2 (6 bases). Gene TRBJ2-7 matches the end of the DNA better, so the J call may be wrong. The CDR3 is 15 residues long. Per the germline V gene, CDR1 is SGDLS and CDR2 is YYNGEE.

The chain combines TRBV27 with TRBJ2-1, with 11 bases aligning to TRBD2. This CDR3 has 16 residues. J lost 7 bases, V lost 7 bases, and 12 bases had no gene match. CDR1 and CDR2 (germline): MNHEY, SMNVEV (reference sequence). CDR3 sequence reads: CASIKPGTSGTNEQFF. As DNA, the CDR3 is TGTGCCAGCATCAAACCGGGGACTAGCGGAACGAATGAGCAGTTCTTC.

The chain couples TRBV6-2 or TRBV6-3 to TRBJ2-3; 8 bases are a match to TRBD2. The V gene end was trimmed by 6 bases and the J gene end by 2 bases; junction bases not matched to a gene: 16. The CDR3 contains 18 residues. CDR1 is MNHEY, CDR2 SVGEGT, per germline. This CDR3 reads CASRPFTAGVLFTDTQYF. Here the CDR3 DNA reads TGTGCCAGCAGGCCATTCACAGCGGGGGTACTATTCACAGATACGCAGTATTTT.

DNA for the CDR3: TGTGCCAGCAGCTTAGCGCGTAACCTGCACTGGGGCTACACCTTC. As protein: CASSLARNLHWGYTF. The chain uses TRBV7-2 and TRBJ1-2; D unresolved. Germline V gene sequence: CDR1 SGHTA, CDR2 FQGNSA. With 0 bases removed from V and 8 bases from J, the gap between germline ends came to 16 bases. The CDR3 extends over 15 amino acids.

This clonotype was counted a single time. The chain has TRBV18 and TRBJ2-5; 7 bases agree with TRBD2. The ends lost 3 bases at V and 5 bases at J; junction bases unmatched: 9. Germline V gene lookup returns CDR1 KGHSH and CDR2 LQKENI. CDR3 size: 15 residues. CDR3 amino acids: CASSPTLAARETQYF. Written as DNA, the CDR3 is TGTGCCAGCTCACCCACTCTAGCGGCTCGCGAGACCCAGTACTTC. Complete variable domain (other parts from reference TRBV18 and TRBJ2-5): NAGVMQNPRHLVRRRGQEARLRCSPMKGHSHVYWYRQLPEEGLKFMVYLQKENIIDESGMPKERFSAEFPKEGPSILRIQQVVRGDSAAYFCASSPTLAARETQYFGPGTRLLVL.

The rearrangement joins TRBV12-3 or TRBV12-4 to TRBJ2-5; D unresolved. The V and J ends lost 4 bases and 10 bases respectively, with 13 bases between them. The CDR3 is 12 amino acids. This CDR3 reads CASSSGSGGQYF. The CDR3, as DNA: TGTGCCAGCAGTTCCGGGTCTGGCGGCCAGTACTTC.

The rearrangement joins TRBV2 to TRBJ1-1, with D maybe TRBD1 (5 bases). Between the trimmed V and J ends, which lost 3 bases and 1 base, there was a span of 24 bases. Germline V gene sequence: CDR1 SNHLY, CDR2 FYNNEI. This CDR3 is built from 19 residues. The CDR3, as DNA: TGTGCCAGCAGTGAGCGGGATCCTCGGGGCCCGGCGAGGAACACTGAAGCTTTCTTT. This sequence encodes CASSERDPRGPARNTEAFF.

This clonotype was seen more than once but under ten times. The V and J genes are TRBV4-3 and TRBJ1-4; possibly TRBD1 for D (5 bases). CDR1 LGHNA and CDR2 YSLEER come from the germline V gene. The CDR3 covers 14 residues. V was trimmed by 1 base and J by 10 bases, leaving 13 bases between them. The CDR3 DNA reads as TGCGCCAGCAGCCAAGGGCAGGGAATGGGAAAACTGTTTTTT. It translates to CASSQGQGMGKLFF.

This clonotype was seen a handful of times. Here the CDR3 DNA reads TGTGCCAGCAGTTACATCCCTCTGGCTTACAATGAGCAGTTCTTC. As protein: CASSYIPLAYNEQFF. The chain recombines TRBV6-2 or TRBV6-3 with TRBJ2-1; D call uncertain. Between the trimmed V and J ends, which lost 2 bases and 4 bases, there was a span of 12 bases. There are 15 residues in the CDR3. CDR1 is MNHEY, CDR2 SVGEGT, per germline.

The V and J genes are TRBV27 and TRBJ1-1, with D maybe TRBD1 (6 bases). V lost 5 bases and J 5 bases, leaving 15 bases between the germline ends. Germline CDR1 MNHEY, CDR2 SMNVEV (reference sequence). The CDR3 is 14 residues long. CDR3 in DNA: TGTGCCAGCAGTATTCTACAGGGAAGGACTGAAGCTTTCTTT. Translating it yields CASSILQGRTEAFF.

CDR3 DNA sequence: TGCGCCAGCAGCCCCCTCACTGGACCTGGGGCCTACGAGCAGTACTTC. Its translation is CASSPLTGPGAYEQYF. The J gene is TRBJ2-7, the V gene TRBV5-1, with unresolved D. The CDR3 runs 16 residues. Germline V lookup: CDR1 SGHRS, CDR2 YFSETQ. V gave up 4 bases and J gave up 2 bases, with 19 bases separating them.

The chain carries TRBV7-9 and TRBJ1-2; 10 bases are shared with TRBD1. Per the germline V gene, CDR1 is SEHNR and CDR2 is FQNEAQ (reference sequence). The CDR3 has 14 amino acids. The ends lost 1 base at V and 10 bases at J; junction bases unmatched: 6. Here the CDR3 DNA reads TGTGCCAGCAGCTTAGTAAAGACAGGGGGCGACTACACCTTC. This codes for CASSLVKTGGDYTF.

This sequence joins TRBV2 and TRBJ2-3, with 7 bases fitting TRBD1. The CDR3 length is 15 residues. The germline V gene has CDR1 SNHLY and CDR2 FYNNEI. V gave up 4 bases and J gave up 0 bases; unmatched junction bases: 4. The CDR3 sequence: CASSVGQTSTDTQYF. CDR3 DNA: TGTGCCAGCAGTGTGGGACAGACTAGCACAGATACGCAGTATTTT.

This clonotype turned up a few times. This chain connects TRBV20-1 to TRBJ2-5, with 8 bases that match TRBD2. Trimming took 3 bases from V and 3 from J; bases not matched to a gene: 9. This CDR3 has 15 residues. CDR1 is DFQATT, CDR2 SNEGSKA, per germline (reference sequence). CDR3: CSASRGGTPKETQYF. The CDR3 bases are TGCAGTGCTAGCCGGGGGGGAACTCCCAAAGAGACCCAGTACTTC.

This clonotype was picked up a small number of times. The chain combines TRBV5-5 with TRBJ2-3, with TRBD2 matching over 7 bases. V gave up 3 bases and J gave up 4 bases; unmatched junction bases: 5. Germline V gene data show CDR1 as SGHKS and CDR2 as YYEKEE (reference sequence). This CDR3 is built from 14 residues. This CDR3 is CASSSAGRSDTQYF. The CDR3 region has the DNA TGTGCCAGCAGCTCAGCGGGGCGGTCAGATACGCAGTATTTT. The variable domain in full, completed from reference TRBV5-5 and TRBJ2-3, reads DAGVTQSPTHLIKTRGQQVTLRCSPISGHKSVSWYQQVLGQGPQFIFQYYEKEERGRGNFPDRFSARQFPNYSSELNVNALLLGDSALYLCASSSAGRSDTQYFGPGTRLTVL.

In regard to this clonotype: A clone one base away is much larger, so this may be a read error. CDR3 nucleotides: TGTGCCAGCAGGTTAAGGGACAGAACCTCAGATACGCAGTATTTT. It yields the protein CASRLRDRTSDTQYF. The chain couples TRBV11-2 to TRBJ2-3; 7 bases line up with TRBD1. The CDR3 sequence is 15 residues long. Germline CDR1 is SGHAT and CDR2 is FQNNGV. Unmatched junction bases numbered 10, after V lost 6 bases and J lost 4 bases.